One and the same sample provided the 28 T cell receptor beta chains below, sequenced in a study of Graves' ophthalmopathy and Graves' hyperthyroidism (dated 2018 in TCRdb). Sequenced using an Illumina HiSeq 2000. TCR beta CDR3 regions were amplified from RNA transcripts for repertoire sequencing. The first round of RT-PCR was done with HTBI primers and the Qiagen OneStep RT-PCR kit, and was followed by a second round of multiplex PCR, then size selection and purification. Through fastp at Q25 and MiXCR, TCRdb rebuilt clones from the public reads, retaining in-frame beta chains. Each CDR3 protein gets just one entry, which takes the most common genes and DNA from the rows behind it. Within this sample are about 480,000 distinct CDR3 sequences, with 13% to 15% of them counted one time only. The ten largest make up over 8% of the sample. Sequencing used blood. The receptor set was obtained from a woman in her twenties or thirties with Graves' ophthalmopathy. Donor details come from another sample of the same person, matched by shared clones.

The CDR3: CATSDNQGTYQETQYF. In DNA, the CDR3 is TGTGCCACCAGTGATAACCAAGGGACGTACCAAGAGACCCAGTACTTC. This rearrangement joins TRBV24-1 to TRBJ2-5, with D possibly being TRBD1 or TRBD2 (5 bases each). Germline lookup yields CDR1 KGHDR and CDR2 SFDVKD. The CDR3 length is 16 residues. The V and J ends lost 3 bases and 0 bases respectively, with 13 bases between them.

This clonotype was counted at least ten times. V gene TRBV27 combines with J gene TRBJ2-5, with D perhaps TRBD1 or TRBD2 (5 bases each). CDR1 and CDR2 from the germline V gene are MNHEY and SMNVEV (reference sequence). Trimming removed 7 bases at V and 7 bases at J, with 22 bases between. CDR3 length: 15 residues. CDR3 sequence reads: CASMKEAGSRGTQYF. CDR3 DNA sequence: TGTGCCAGCATGAAAGAGGCAGGGAGTCGAGGGACCCAGTACTTC.

This clonotype was seen many times. J is TRBJ2-2 and V is TRBV5-1; 9 nucleotides align to TRBD2. The CDR3 runs 14 residues. The ends lost 5 bases at V and 2 bases at J; junction bases unmatched: 1. Germline CDR1 is SGHRS and CDR2 is YFSETQ. CDR3 sequence (DNA): TGCGCCAGCAGGCGGGAGGGAAACACCGGGGAGCTGTTTTTT. Its protein product is CASRREGNTGELFF. The variable domain in full, with the rest retrieved from reference TRBV5-1 and TRBJ2-2, is KAGVTQTPRYLIKTRGQQVTLSCSPISGHRSVSWYQQTPGQGLQFLFEYFSETQRNKGNFPGRFSGRQFSNSRSEMNVSTLELGDSALYLCASRREGNTGELFFGEGSRLTVL.

V is TRBV6-2 or TRBV6-3 and J is TRBJ1-5; 10 bases align to TRBD1. The CDR3 has 15 amino acids. CDR1 and CDR2 (germline): MNHEY, SVGEGT. V lost 5 bases, J lost 4 bases, and 5 bases stayed unmatched. As DNA, the CDR3 is TGTGCCAGCAGTCTTGGACAGGGGGAAAATCAGCCCCAGCATTTT. It is translated as CASSLGQGENQPQHF.

Many counts were recorded for this clonotype. The V call is TRBV6-5, the J call TRBJ2-7; TRBD2 matches at 9 bases. CDR3 length: 14 amino acids. Germline V gene data show CDR1 as MNHEY and CDR2 as SVGAGI. V shed 1 base, J shed 3 bases, and the junction held 1 base outside the gene matches. CDR3 region: CASSYFSGSYEQYF. The DNA for the CDR3 is TGTGCCAGCAGTTACTTTAGCGGGAGCTACGAGCAGTACTTC.

This clonotype has only a few counts. The chain has TRBV9 and TRBJ2-2; 13 nucleotides line up with TRBD2. This CDR3 has 19 residues. CDR1 and CDR2 from the germline V gene are SGDLS and YYNGEE. Trimming cost V 0 bases and J 2 bases; bases outside gene matches: 7. As DNA, the CDR3 is TGTGCCAGCAGCGTAGAGGGACTAGCGGGAATATACAACACCGGGGAGCTGTTTTTT. Translated, it gives CASSVEGLAGIYNTGELFF.

The sample holds many counts of this clonotype. This chain connects TRBV6-5 to TRBJ1-2; D is uncertain. The CDR3 spans 11 residues. The germline gives CDR1 MNHEY, CDR2 SVGAGI. Trimming stripped 4 bases from V and 4 bases from J, with 4 bases between. This CDR3 reads CASSSVYGYTF. The CDR3 nucleotides are TGTGCCAGCAGTTCCGTCTATGGCTACACCTTC.

This clonotype was found many times. The rearrangement joins TRBV7-2 to TRBJ2-7; D not resolved. Trimming removed 5 bases at V and 4 bases at J, with 9 bases between. Germline CDR1 reads SGHTA; CDR2 reads FQGNSA. This CDR3 has 12 residues. The CDR3 is CASSPRAYEQYF. In nucleotides, the CDR3 is TGTGCCAGCAGCCCTAGGGCTTACGAGCAGTACTTC.

This clonotype has a count of ten or more. The final CDR3 position lacks the conserved phenylalanine or tryptophan, pointing to a likely read error. The CDR3 DNA reads as TGTGCCAGCAGTTACTCGAGGAATCAGCCCCAGCATCTT. Its translation is CASSYSRNQPQHL. The chain carries TRBV6-5 and TRBJ1-5; D remains ambiguous. V shed 0 bases and J shed 4 bases, with 4 bases lying between them. CDR3 length: 13 amino acids. Germline assignment: CDR1 MNHEY and CDR2 SVGAGI.

This clonotype was found many times. This sequence joins TRBV7-8 and TRBJ1-1; D possibly corresponds to TRBD1 (5 bases). CDR3 length equals 16 residues. The V and J ends lost 2 bases and 1 base respectively, with 14 bases between them. CDR1 is SGHVS, CDR2 FQNEAQ, per germline. The CDR3 bases are TGTGCCAGCAGCTTAAGAACAGGTTGGAGGAACACTGAAGCTTTCTTT. Amino acids: CASSLRTGWRNTEAFF. The full variable domain, completed using reference TRBV7-8 and TRBJ1-1, is GAGVSQSPRYKVAKRGQDVALRCDPISGHVSLFWYQQALGQGPEFLTYFQNEAQLDKSGLPSDRFFAERPEGSVSTLKIQRTQQEDSAVYLCASSLRTGWRNTEAFFGQGTRLTVV.

This clonotype was picked up many times. V and J are TRBV10-1 and TRBJ2-2; D is ambiguous. Germline V gene data show CDR1 as WNHNN and CDR2 as SYGVQD (reference sequence). The CDR3 spans 12 residues. The V and J ends lost 7 bases and 7 bases respectively, with 10 bases between them. The CDR3 here is CASKKVVGELFF. In nucleotides, the CDR3 is TGCGCCAGCAAGAAGGTGGTCGGGGAGCTGTTTTTT.

The gene calls are TRBV20-1 and TRBJ1-3; the D gene is possibly TRBD1 (5 bases). The V gene lost 3 bases and the J gene lost 8 bases, with 14 bases spanning the gap. Looked up from germline, CDR1 is DFQATT and CDR2 is SNEGSKA (reference sequence). The CDR3 is 13 amino acids. The CDR3 DNA sequence: TGCAGTGCTAGGGCATCAGGGTCGGACACCATATATTTT. Amino acid sequence: CSARASGSDTIYF.

This clonotype was counted ten times or more. The CDR3 reads CASSLTRGAYEQYF. CDR3 in DNA: TGTGCCAGCAGCTTGACCAGGGGTGCCTACGAGCAGTACTTC. The rearrangement uses TRBV7-2 and TRBJ2-7, with D possibly matching TRBD1 (6 bases). The CDR3 consists of 14 residues. Trimming cost V 3 bases and J 2 bases, with 11 bases left between them. Germline V CDR1 and CDR2: SGHTA, FQGNSA.

This chain uses TRBV28 with TRBJ2-7, with a possible D match to TRBD1 (6 bases). The CDR3 contains 14 residues. The V and J ends lost 3 bases and 1 base respectively, with 10 bases between them. Germline values: CDR1 MDHEN, CDR2 SYDVKM. CDR3 DNA sequence: TGTGCCAGCAGTTTTACAGGGCGATCCTACGAGCAGTACTTC. Translated: CASSFTGRSYEQYF. Filled out from reference TRBV28 and TRBJ2-7, the complete variable domain reads DVKVTQSSRYLVKRTGEKVFLECVQDMDHENMFWYRQDPGLGLRLIYFSYDVKMKEKGDIPEGYSVSREKKERFSLILESASTNQTSMYLCASSFTGRSYEQYFGPGTRLTVT.

About this clonotype itself: The junction departs from the called germline gene at one end, perhaps through a read error. The V and J genes are TRBV9 and TRBJ2-7; perhaps TRBD1 as D (5 bases). The CDR3 is made up of 14 amino acids. The V gene's germline CDR1 is SGDLS and CDR2 YYNGEE. The DNA for the CDR3 is TGTGCCATCAGCCCCTGGCCAGGGCGATACGAGCAGTACTTC. As protein: CAISPWPGRYEQYF.

This chain connects TRBV28 to TRBJ1-2; D gene ambiguous. Trimming took 7 bases from V and 8 from J, leaving 20 bases between them. CDR3 length: 14 amino acids. Germline loops: CDR1 MDHEN, CDR2 SYDVKM. The CDR3 sequence is CASTPGTLDGGYTF. CDR3 coding DNA: TGTGCCAGCACCCCGGGAACCCTCGATGGGGGCTACACCTTC.

This clonotype has at least ten counts. The V and J genes are TRBV2 and TRBJ2-5, with TRBD1 matching over 9 bases. In germline, CDR1 is SNHLY, CDR2 FYNNEI. The CDR3 covers 13 residues. The junction had 9 bases not matched to a gene; V was cut back by 10 bases and J by 6 bases. The CDR3 here is CATQQGALKTQYF. For the CDR3, the DNA is TGTGCCACCCAACAGGGGGCGTTAAAGACCCAGTACTTC.

The chain is built from TRBV30 and TRBJ1-1; 7 bases align to TRBD1. CDR1 is GTSNPN, CDR2 SVGIG, per germline (reference sequence). The CDR3 length is 14 residues. V dropped 7 bases and J dropped 2; count of bases not matched to a gene: 10. CDR3 region: CASPRGQFNTEAFF. CDR3 sequence (DNA): TGTGCCTCCCCGAGGGGGCAGTTTAACACTGAAGCTTTCTTT.

This clonotype was counted ten times or more. V gene TRBV7-2 combines with J gene TRBJ1-1; possibly TRBD1 for D (5 bases). The CDR3 totals 13 residues. Germline V CDR1 and CDR2: SGHTA, FQGNSA. The ends were cut back, 5 bases at V and 4 bases at J, with 11 bases in the middle. The CDR3 reads CASSLDQGTEAFF. CDR3 DNA sequence: TGTGCCAGCAGCCTCGACCAGGGCACTGAAGCTTTCTTT.

This clonotype was counted at least ten times. This sequence joins TRBV10-1 and TRBJ1-1; TRBD1 agrees at 8 bases. CDR1 and CDR2 from the germline V gene are WNHNN and SYGVQD (reference sequence). The CDR3 sequence is 13 residues long. Unmatched junction bases numbered 11, after V lost 11 bases and J lost 6 bases. CDR3 amino acids: CAGEGQGRPEAFF. In nucleotides, the CDR3 is TGCGCCGGGGAAGGACAGGGTCGGCCTGAAGCTTTCTTT.

V gene TRBV6-1 combines with J gene TRBJ2-5, with D tentatively TRBD1 (6 bases). The CDR3 contains 14 residues. From germline, CDR1 is MNHNS and CDR2 SASEGT. V lost 5 bases and J lost 2, with 12 bases in between. The DNA of the CDR3 is TGTGCCAGCAGTAGCTGGGACATTCAAGAGACCCAGTACTTC. This translates into CASSSWDIQETQYF.

The sample holds many counts of this clonotype. An end of the junction differs from the germline gene, which may be a read error. The V gene is TRBV28, the J gene TRBJ2-7; possibly TRBD1 or TRBD2 for D (5 bases each). The CDR3 is 14 residues long. Germline V lookup: CDR1 MDHEN, CDR2 SYDVKM. In DNA form, the CDR3 reads TGCACAACCTCCGGGACCCCAACCTCCTACGAGCAGTACTTC. This translates into CTTSGTPTSYEQYF.

In its sample, this clonotype was seen many times. The chain recombines TRBV5-1 with TRBJ1-2, with a weak D call TRBD1 (5 bases). This CDR3 has 15 residues. V lost 0 bases and J lost 6, with 15 bases in between. Germline CDR1 SGHRS, CDR2 YFSETQ. The CDR3 spells CASSLGAGLVDGYTF. Written as DNA, the CDR3 is TGCGCCAGCAGCTTGGGGGCAGGGTTGGTAGATGGCTACACCTTC.

This clonotype was seen many times. V is TRBV20-1 and J is TRBJ1-1; D gene ambiguous. Germline V lookup: CDR1 DFQATT, CDR2 SNEGSKA (reference sequence). The CDR3 runs to 15 residues. V was cut by 6 bases and J by 7 bases, with 24 bases left in between. The CDR3 DNA reads as TGCAGTGCCCCCACCTGGAGGCAGGCCCCTTTTGAAGCTTTCTTT. Protein product: CSAPTWRQAPFEAFF.

About this clonotype itself: It may be a read error: a sequence one base away is much more abundant. The conserved final phenylalanine or tryptophan is absent from the CDR3, which likely points to a read error. The rearrangement joins TRBV6-5 to TRBJ1-5; D gene uncertain. V was trimmed by 0 bases and J by 4 bases, leaving 7 bases between them. The CDR3 contains 14 residues. Looked up from germline, CDR1 is MNHEY and CDR2 is SVGAGI. The CDR3 nucleotides read TGTGCCAGCAGTTACTCAAGAGAGAATCAGCCCCAGCATTTG. This encodes CASSYSRENQPQHL.

Concerning this clonotype itself: Here the CDR3 omits its conserved ending phenylalanine or tryptophan, so a read error is the likely source. This chain uses TRBV2 with TRBJ1-5; TRBD1 matches 8 bases. J gave up 5 bases and V 4 bases, and 4 bases lay outside the gene matches. The CDR3 sequence is 14 residues long. Germline values: CDR1 SNHLY, CDR2 FYNNEI. The CDR3: CASSVTGGDQPQHL. The DNA for the CDR3 is TGTGCCAGCAGTGTAACAGGGGGGGATCAGCCCCAGCATTTG.

The chain has TRBV6-2 or TRBV6-3 and TRBJ1-6; D not certain. Germline CDR1 is MNHEY and CDR2 is SVGEGT. Trimming pared 5 bases from V and 9 bases from J, leaving 14 bases between. The CDR3 is made up of 14 amino acids. For the CDR3, the DNA is TGTGCCAGCAGTCGTGGGATCGGTGGTTCACCCCTCCACTTT. Translation gives CASSRGIGGSPLHF.

This clonotype has a count of ten or more. The CDR3 DNA reads as TGCAGTGCTAGCCCGTCCCACCTAGCAGACGATAACTACGAGCAGTACTTC. Protein sequence: CSASPSHLADDNYEQYF. The chain has TRBV20-1 and TRBJ2-7, with D possibly being TRBD2 (5 bases). This CDR3 has 17 residues. Germline V gene sequence: CDR1 DFQATT, CDR2 SNEGSKA (reference sequence). V gave up 3 bases and J gave up 3 bases, with 24 bases separating them.